Listed below are T cell receptor beta chains from one sample, sequenced in a study of CD8 T cells in ankylosing spondylitis. TCRdb re-called the 5' RACE reads through MiXCR, storing one row per CDR3 protein. Among 470,000 or so distinct CDR3 sequences listed, 26% were seen once. The specimen sequenced was blood, either unsorted or a sorted T cell fraction (not recorded which). Receptors originate from a male donor with ankylosing spondylitis. CDR3s include the opening cysteine and the closing phenylalanine or tryptophan. Fields, in order: V gene, clone size, J gene, CDR3 protein. Some rows mark clone size as missing; the rest say once, few, many or name a class of expanded clone.

v_call: TRBV5-1
clone_size: few
j_call: TRBJ2-3
cdr3_aa: CASSLQGANTDTQYF

v_call: TRBV29-1
clone_size: few
j_call: TRBJ1-2
cdr3_aa: CSVERGYTF

v_call: TRBV12-3/TRBV12-4
clone_size: few
j_call: TRBJ1-1
cdr3_aa: CASSLGARRNTEAFF

v_call: TRBV3-1
clone_size: once
j_call: TRBJ2-7
cdr3_aa: CASSQELAGGYEQYF

v_call: TRBV11-2
clone_size: -
j_call: TRBJ1-5
cdr3_aa: CASSLGQISNQPQHF

v_call: TRBV7-2
clone_size: -
j_call: TRBJ2-1
cdr3_aa: CATGPGPGEQFF

v_call: TRBV7-8
clone_size: few
j_call: TRBJ1-1
cdr3_aa: CASSLAVLGAGTEAFF

v_call: TRBV29-1
clone_size: -
j_call: TRBJ1-1
cdr3_aa: CSVRALNTEAFF

v_call: TRBV2
clone_size: -
j_call: TRBJ2-2
cdr3_aa: CASRADGTGELFF

v_call: TRBV10-3
clone_size: -
j_call: TRBJ1-5
cdr3_aa: CAISEVRNNQPQHF

v_call: TRBV12-3/TRBV12-4
clone_size: -
j_call: TRBJ1-1
cdr3_aa: CASSSSGTVNTEAFF

v_call: TRBV5-1
clone_size: few
j_call: TRBJ1-2
cdr3_aa: CASSILPGAEGGYTF

v_call: TRBV28
clone_size: -
j_call: TRBJ2-7
cdr3_aa: CASSTNGGRPGEQYF

v_call: TRBV5-1
clone_size: -
j_call: TRBJ2-3
cdr3_aa: CASETGGSTDTQYF

v_call: TRBV5-1
clone_size: few
j_call: TRBJ1-1
cdr3_aa: CASSSKGETEAFF

v_call: TRBV12-3/TRBV12-4
clone_size: -
j_call: TRBJ1-1
cdr3_aa: CASRSFGGGTEAFF

v_call: TRBV24-1
clone_size: few
j_call: TRBJ2-1
cdr3_aa: CATSDFKTRKDEQFF

v_call: TRBV7-2
clone_size: few
j_call: TRBJ1-1
cdr3_aa: CASSLEAGSTEAFF

v_call: TRBV15
clone_size: once
j_call: TRBJ1-1
cdr3_aa: CATSRARLRADTEAFF

v_call: TRBV20-1
clone_size: few
j_call: TRBJ1-4
cdr3_aa: CSAYDRFGEKLFF

v_call: TRBV7-9
clone_size: -
j_call: TRBJ1-5
cdr3_aa: CASSPGTVSQPQHF

v_call: TRBV2
clone_size: few
j_call: TRBJ2-5
cdr3_aa: CASWDRGFQETQYF

v_call: TRBV29-1
clone_size: -
j_call: TRBJ2-1
cdr3_aa: CSVEASGTNSPLGYNEQFF

v_call: TRBV5-5
clone_size: few
j_call: TRBJ1-5
cdr3_aa: CASSLEPYSNQPQHF

v_call: TRBV20-1
clone_size: -
j_call: TRBJ2-7
cdr3_aa: CSATFRDRGNREQYF

v_call: TRBV29-1
clone_size: few
j_call: TRBJ2-5
cdr3_aa: CSAELVEGETQYF

v_call: TRBV20-1
clone_size: -
j_call: TRBJ2-4
cdr3_aa: CSAPGLASGGNIQYF

v_call: TRBV7-9
clone_size: -
j_call: TRBJ2-1
cdr3_aa: CASSPLAGEISEQFF

v_call: TRBV20-1
clone_size: -
j_call: TRBJ2-5
cdr3_aa: CSARENWGAGEAQYF

v_call: TRBV5-6
clone_size: few
j_call: TRBJ2-1
cdr3_aa: CASSRQGSLFYNEQFF

v_call: TRBV27
clone_size: -
j_call: TRBJ1-5
cdr3_aa: CASSFESSNQPQHF

v_call: TRBV2
clone_size: once
j_call: TRBJ2-1
cdr3_aa: CASKAGGDHNEQFF

v_call: TRBV30
clone_size: few
j_call: TRBJ2-5
cdr3_aa: CAWSPDSQETQYF

v_call: TRBV12-3/TRBV12-4
clone_size: -
j_call: TRBJ1-1
cdr3_aa: CASSQLFVSTEAFF

v_call: TRBV5-1
clone_size: -
j_call: TRBJ1-2
cdr3_aa: CASSLAGQGAIDYGYTF

v_call: TRBV20-1
clone_size: few
j_call: TRBJ1-5
cdr3_aa: CSATQGGRQPQHF

v_call: TRBV5-1
clone_size: many
j_call: TRBJ2-1
cdr3_aa: CASSLLAGSSYNEQFF

v_call: TRBV29-1
clone_size: once
j_call: TRBJ2-5
cdr3_aa: CSVNHRGLPQETQYF

v_call: TRBV7-9
clone_size: -
j_call: TRBJ2-5
cdr3_aa: CASSFSEGGGETQYF

v_call: TRBV24-1
clone_size: few
j_call: TRBJ2-3
cdr3_aa: CATSDLTGVANTQYF

v_call: TRBV5-1
clone_size: -
j_call: TRBJ2-3
cdr3_aa: CASRDRSGTDTQYF